This entry is about one T cell receptor (beta chain). This specimen comes from a study of cytomegalovirus exposure and HLA in healthy donors. V was cut by 8 bases and J by 0 bases, with 11 bases left in between. The length of the CDR3 is 14 residues. Germline assignment: CDR1 MNHEY and CDR2 SVGAGI. The 120-subject validation cohort, separate from the approximately 670-subject first cohort, included the donors. Sequenced by immunoSEQ multiplex PCR; TCRdb stores in-frame clones only, minus some. The data hold 200,000 to 250,000 clones, with 75% to 95% observed a single time. Sequenced sample: PBMCs. This chain links TRBV6-5 with TRBJ2-1; tentatively, D is TRBD2 (5 bases). The sequence derives from a woman in her late teens or twenties in good health and CMV-seronegative. The CDR3 is CASRGTGSYNEQFF. The CDR3, as DNA: TGTGCCAGCCGGGGTACGGGCTCCTACAATGAGCAGTTCTTC.